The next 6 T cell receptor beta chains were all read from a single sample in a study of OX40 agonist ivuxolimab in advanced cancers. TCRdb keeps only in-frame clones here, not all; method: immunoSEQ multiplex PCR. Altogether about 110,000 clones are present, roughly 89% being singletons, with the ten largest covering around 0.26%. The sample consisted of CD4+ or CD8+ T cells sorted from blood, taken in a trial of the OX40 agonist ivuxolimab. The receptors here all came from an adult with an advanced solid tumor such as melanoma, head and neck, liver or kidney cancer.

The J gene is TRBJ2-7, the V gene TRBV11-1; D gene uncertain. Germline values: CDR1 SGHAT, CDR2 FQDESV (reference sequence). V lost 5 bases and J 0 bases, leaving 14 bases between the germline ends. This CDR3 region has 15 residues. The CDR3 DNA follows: TGTGCCAGCAGCCCACCCTCCAGGTTCTCCTACGAGCAGTACTTC. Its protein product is CASSPPSRFSYEQYF.

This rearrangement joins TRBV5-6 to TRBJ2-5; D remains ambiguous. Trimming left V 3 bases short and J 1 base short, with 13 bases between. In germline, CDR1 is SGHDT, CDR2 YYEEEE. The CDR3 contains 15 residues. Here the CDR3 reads CASSSRRTVQETQYF. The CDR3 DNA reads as TGTGCCAGCAGCTCTCGTCGAACAGTCCAAGAGACCCAGTACTTC.

The CDR3 nucleotides are TGTGCCAGCAGCGCCCGGCCGGGACAATTGCATTTCTTT. Protein: CASSARPGQLHFF. This rearrangement joins TRBV9 to TRBJ1-1, with D perhaps TRBD1 (6 bases). From germline, CDR1 is SGDLS and CDR2 YYNGEE. The CDR3 has 13 residues. The germline V and J ends were trimmed by 3 bases and 13 bases, with 19 bases remaining between them.

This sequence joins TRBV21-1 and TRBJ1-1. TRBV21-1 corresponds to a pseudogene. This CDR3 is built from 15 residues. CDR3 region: CASDPRELANTEAFF. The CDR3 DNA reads TGTGCCAGCGATCCGCGTGAGTTGGCGAACACTGAAGCTTTCTTT.

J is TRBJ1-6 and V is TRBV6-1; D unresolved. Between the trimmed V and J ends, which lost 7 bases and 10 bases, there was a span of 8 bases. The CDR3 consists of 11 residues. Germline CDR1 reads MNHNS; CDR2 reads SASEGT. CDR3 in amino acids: CASTNGSPLHF. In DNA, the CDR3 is TGTGCCAGCACTAACGGATCACCCCTCCACTTT.

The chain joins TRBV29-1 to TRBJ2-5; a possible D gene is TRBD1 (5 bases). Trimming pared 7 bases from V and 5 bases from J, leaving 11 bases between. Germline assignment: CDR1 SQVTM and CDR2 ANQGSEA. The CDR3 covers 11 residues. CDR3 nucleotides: TGCAGCGGAAGGGGTGGGGAGACCCAGTACTTC. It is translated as CSGRGGETQYF.